The entry that follows covers one T cell receptor (beta chain) sequence. The target antigen is unknown. This entry is derived from a study of cytotoxic CD8 clonotypes in ibrutinib-treated CLL. Whole-study findings and limits: Under therapy, public clonotypes either contracted or stayed stable, and they were uncommon.

Depths of 1 in 200,000 to 1 in 1 million T cells were the sequencing target. Sequenced by immunoSEQ multiplex PCR; TCRdb stores in-frame clones only, minus some. The data hold 30,000 to 50,000 clones, with about 70% observed a single time. The germline CDR1 and CDR2 sequences are SGHRS and YFSETQ. V shed 2 bases and J shed 1 base, with 10 bases lying between them. The CDR3 extends over 15 amino acids. This TCR was recovered from a human donor with chronic lymphocytic leukemia. The V gene is TRBV5-1, the J gene TRBJ2-1; D might be TRBD2 (5 bases). This material consisted of PBMCs, taken at disease progression, from a patient treated with ibrutinib. The DNA for the CDR3 is TGCGCCAGCAGCTTAGAGCTAGCATCCTACAATGAGCAGTTCTTC. Amino acids: CASSLELASYNEQFF.